A single sample is the source of the 20 T cell receptor beta chains below, sequenced in a study of cytomegalovirus exposure and HLA in healthy donors. PCR used 60 Vbeta primers and 13 Jbeta primers. Method: immunoSEQ multiplex PCR; TCRdb's copy keeps in-frame clones and lacks some. The sample holds some 70,000 clones, approximately 70% seen once. The sequencing sample was made of PBMCs. All receptors derive from a male donor in good health and CMV-seropositive.

This rearrangement joins TRBV12-5 to TRBJ2-1; 7 bases fit TRBD1. V dropped 3 bases and J dropped 3; count of bases not matched to a gene: 8. CDR1 and CDR2 from the germline V gene are LGHNT and FRNRAP. This CDR3 is built from 16 residues. In nucleotides, the CDR3 is TGTGCTAGTGGTTTCCCTCGACAGGGCCACTACAATGAGCAGTTCTTC. Amino acids: CASGFPRQGHYNEQFF.

The sample holds a few counts of this clone. The chain recombines TRBV7-2 with TRBJ2-5; D not resolved. The DNA matches TRBJ2-7 better at its end, which makes the J call doubtful. There are 13 residues in the CDR3. Germline V gene lookup returns CDR1 SGHTA and CDR2 FQGNSA. The CDR3 bases are TGTGCCAGCAGCTTCAATACAGCCGGCGAGCAGTACTTC. The encoded protein is CASSFNTAGEQYF.

The rearrangement joins TRBV29-1 to TRBJ2-6; D is possibly TRBD1 (5 bases). The CDR3 has 13 residues. Germline lookup yields CDR1 SQVTM and CDR2 ANQGSEA. With 8 bases removed from V and 1 base from J, the gap between germline ends came to 9 bases. The CDR3 DNA follows: TGCAGCAAGGGGTGGTCTGGGGCCAACGTCCTGACTTTC. It is translated as CSKGWSGANVLTF. Using reference TRBV29-1 and TRBJ2-6 for the parts outside the CDR3, the full variable domain is SAVISQKPSRDICQRGTSLTIQCQVDSQVTMMFWYRQQPGQSLTLIATANQGSEATYESGFVIDKFPISRPNLTFSTLTVSNMSPEDSSIYLCSKGWSGANVLTFGAGSRLTVL.

This clone occurred a few times. The chain recombines TRBV4-1 with TRBJ2-7, with 11 bases that match TRBD1. The V gene end was trimmed by 1 base and the J gene end by 7 bases; junction bases not matched to a gene: 9. The length of the CDR3 is 16 residues. The germline V gene has CDR1 MGHRA and CDR2 YSYEKL. CDR3 nucleotides: TGCGCCAGCAGCCAAGGACTGGGACAGGGGGTTTGGGAGCAGTACTTC. Translating gives CASSQGLGQGVWEQYF.

This chain uses TRBV2 with TRBJ1-1, with D possibly matching TRBD1 (5 bases). Germline V CDR1 and CDR2: SNHLY, FYNNEI. The ends were cut back, 6 bases at V and 0 bases at J, with 14 bases in the middle. The CDR3 contains 15 residues. DNA for the CDR3: TGTGCCAGCAGAGCCCAGGGATTCCTGAACACTGAAGCTTTCTTT. This sequence encodes CASRAQGFLNTEAFF.

This clone rates as medium-sized. This rearrangement joins TRBV2 to TRBJ2-1, with D possibly matching TRBD2 (6 bases). Germline CDR1 is SNHLY and CDR2 is FYNNEI. This CDR3 spans 12 amino acids. V lost 8 bases and J lost 5, with 10 bases in between. Here the CDR3 DNA reads TGTGCCAGCGGGGGACTTGACAATGAGCAGTTCTTC. Protein sequence: CASGGLDNEQFF.

This clone occurred a few times. The V and J genes are TRBV7-9 and TRBJ2-5, with D unclear. V gave up 6 bases and J gave up 4 bases, with 6 bases separating them. CDR1 is SEHNR and CDR2 is FQNEAQ in the germline V gene (reference sequence). The CDR3 has 11 amino acids. CDR3 in DNA: TGTGCCAGCAGGGCTTTAGAGACCCAGTACTTC. Amino acid sequence: CASRALETQYF.

The chain has TRBV5-1 and TRBJ2-3, with D perhaps matching TRBD2 (5 bases). The CDR3 totals 14 residues. V was trimmed by 8 bases and J by 0 bases, leaving 13 bases between them. Germline V gene data show CDR1 as SGHRS and CDR2 as YFSETQ. CDR3 in DNA: TGCGCCAGTGTCGTGGCGGGTAGCACAGATACGCAGTATTTT. Its translation is CASVVAGSTDTQYF.

J is TRBJ1-4 and V is TRBV9; a possible D gene is TRBD1 (5 bases). Germline V CDR1 and CDR2: SGDLS, YYNGEE. With 0 bases removed from V and 7 bases from J, the gap between germline ends came to 19 bases. CDR3 length: 17 amino acids. CDR3: CASSVARGGVGIEKLFF. The CDR3, as DNA: TGTGCCAGCAGCGTAGCAAGAGGAGGGGTCGGGATTGAAAAACTGTTTTTT. Full variable domain (remainder filled in from reference TRBV9 and TRBJ1-4): DSGVTQTPKHLITATGQRVTLRCSPRSGDLSVYWYQQSLDQGLQFLIQYYNGEERAKGNILERFSAQQFPDLHSELNLSSLELGDSALYFCASSVARGGVGIEKLFFGSGTQLSVL.

In this sample, this clone turned up a few times. This rearrangement joins TRBV27 to TRBJ2-7, with 9 positions matching TRBD1. CDR1 and CDR2 (germline): MNHEY, SMNVEV (reference sequence). This CDR3 contains 15 residues. V shed 3 bases and J 1 base; nucleotides not matched to a gene: 4. The CDR3 sequence is CASSFSTGGSYEQYF. The DNA of the CDR3 is TGTGCCAGCAGTTTTTCGACAGGGGGGTCCTACGAGCAGTACTTC.

This chain uses TRBV14 with TRBJ1-2; D uncertain. The CDR3 is 12 residues long. Germline V gene data show CDR1 as SGHDN and CDR2 as FVKESK. V gave up 1 base and J gave up 3 bases, with 3 bases separating them. CDR3 in DNA: TGTGCCAGCAGCCAAGGGCACTATGGCTACACCTTC. It codes for CASSQGHYGYTF.

The DNA of the CDR3 is TGTGCCATCAGTGGGCGGGAGCGGCCGGGGGAGCAGTACTTC. This gives the protein CAISGRERPGEQYF. V usage is TRBV10-3 and J usage is TRBJ2-7, with 7 bases fitting TRBD2. Germline trimming cut 4 bases from V and 7 bases from J; bases unmatched to any gene: 10. The CDR3 spans 14 residues. Germline V gives CDR1 ENHRY, CDR2 SYGVKD.

This chain uses TRBV6-5 with TRBJ2-1; 15 positions agree with TRBD2. The germline V gene has CDR1 MNHEY and CDR2 SVGAGI. This CDR3 contains 15 residues. V was pared by 2 bases and J by 16 bases, with 9 bases of the junction left unmatched. This chain's CDR3 is CASSYLRTSGGALFF. In nucleotides, the CDR3 is TGTGCCAGCAGTTACCTCCGGACTAGCGGGGGGGCCCTCTTCTTC.

The J gene is TRBJ1-1, the V gene TRBV7-9, with 7 bases identical to TRBD1. The CDR3 has 12 amino acids. Trimming cost V 7 bases and J 5 bases; bases outside gene matches: 4. CDR1 is SEHNR, CDR2 FQNEAQ, per germline (reference sequence). CDR3 amino acids: CASKGGRTEAFF. CDR3 coding DNA: TGTGCCAGCAAAGGGGGCAGGACTGAAGCTTTCTTT.

The J gene is TRBJ2-1, the V gene TRBV27, with TRBD1 matching over 7 bases. Germline values: CDR1 MNHEY, CDR2 SMNVEV (reference sequence). The CDR3 spans 15 residues. Unmatched junction bases numbered 12, after V lost 5 bases and J lost 8 bases. CDR3 in DNA: TGTGCCAGCAGTATTGAAAGGGGGCGAGGTTATGAGCAGTTCTTC. This sequence encodes CASSIERGRGYEQFF.

The chain carries TRBV9 and TRBJ1-4, with TRBD1 matching 8 bases. V lost 4 bases, J lost 8 bases, and 10 bases stayed unmatched. CDR3 length: 15 amino acids. Looked up from germline, CDR1 is SGDLS and CDR2 is YYNGEE. The CDR3 loop reads CASSSRGQGGEKLFF. The CDR3 coding sequence is TGTGCCAGCAGCTCCCGAGGACAGGGCGGAGAAAAACTGTTTTTT.

The V gene is TRBV6-5, the J gene TRBJ1-4, with D hard to call. Trimming removed 0 bases at V and 0 bases at J, with 5 bases between. The V gene's germline CDR1 is MNHEY and CDR2 SVGAGI. The CDR3 extends over 15 amino acids. Here the CDR3 DNA reads TGTGCCAGCAGTTACTCGGCAGCAACTAATGAAAAACTGTTTTTT. It encodes CASSYSAATNEKLFF.

This chain joins TRBV6-1 and TRBJ1-3; 7 nucleotides line up with TRBD1. V shed 7 bases, J shed 0 bases, and the junction held 6 bases outside the gene matches. The CDR3 spans 15 residues. Germline loops: CDR1 MNHNS, CDR2 SASEGT. CDR3 DNA: TGTGCCAGCACCGCGGACAGGTACTCTGGAAACACCATATATTTT. This gives the protein CASTADRYSGNTIYF.

The chain has TRBV11-2 and TRBJ2-7, with 11 bases matching TRBD1. With 3 bases clipped from V and 3 bases from J, the junction kept 4 bases outside the gene matches. Per germline, CDR1 SGHAT and CDR2 FQNNGV. There are 15 residues in the CDR3. Here the CDR3 reads CASSFSGTGGYEQYF. The CDR3 DNA reads TGTGCCAGCAGCTTCTCCGGGACAGGGGGCTACGAGCAGTACTTC.

This clone was observed a few times. V usage is TRBV4-1 and J usage is TRBJ2-1; D is possibly TRBD2 (5 bases). Trimming stripped 1 base from V and 3 bases from J, with 13 bases between. Germline V gives CDR1 MGHRA, CDR2 YSYEKL. This CDR3 region has 16 residues. The CDR3 protein is CASSQVDILVYNEQFF. In nucleotides, the CDR3 is TGCGCCAGCAGCCAAGTCGACATACTAGTCTACAATGAGCAGTTCTTC.